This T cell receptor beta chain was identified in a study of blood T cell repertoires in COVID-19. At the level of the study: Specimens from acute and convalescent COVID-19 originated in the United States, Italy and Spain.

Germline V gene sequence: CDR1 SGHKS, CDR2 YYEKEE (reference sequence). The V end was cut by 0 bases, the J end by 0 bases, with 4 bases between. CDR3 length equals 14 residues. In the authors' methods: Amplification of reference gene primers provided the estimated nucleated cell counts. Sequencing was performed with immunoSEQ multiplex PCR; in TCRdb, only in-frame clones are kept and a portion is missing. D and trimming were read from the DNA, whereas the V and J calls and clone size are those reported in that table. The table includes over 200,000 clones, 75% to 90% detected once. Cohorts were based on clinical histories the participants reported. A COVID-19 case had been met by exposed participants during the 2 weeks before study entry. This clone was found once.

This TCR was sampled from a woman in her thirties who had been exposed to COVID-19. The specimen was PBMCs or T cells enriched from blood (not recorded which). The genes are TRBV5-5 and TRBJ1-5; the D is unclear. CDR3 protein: CASSLGHSNQPQHF. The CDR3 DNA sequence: TGTGCCAGCAGCTTGGGGCATAGCAATCAGCCCCAGCATTTT.